Sequencing of this T cell receptor beta chain was carried out in a study of sequential checkpoint blockade in melanoma. TCRdb's copy holds only in-frame clones and misses some; the assay was immunoSEQ multiplex PCR. Of 13,000 or so clones in the sample, approximately 80% were seen once. Treatment given: randomized to nivolumab then ipilimumab (arm A) or the reverse (arm B). The clonotype comes from a human donor with melanoma. Sequencing was performed on CD8+ T cells sorted from blood (inferred from file names), taken from a patient given nivolumab and ipilimumab in sequence.

For the CDR3, the DNA is TGTGCCAGCAGTTTATCGGCCGGGGAGGGGCCGGAGAATGAGCAGTTCTTC. It translates to CASSLSAGEGPENEQFF. The chain is built from TRBV27 and TRBJ2-1; 7 nucleotides agree with TRBD2. The V segment lost 0 bases and the J segment 7 bases; nucleotides outside the gene matches: 12. Germline assignment: CDR1 MNHEY and CDR2 SMNVEV (reference sequence). The CDR3 length is 17 residues.